This T cell receptor (beta chain) was sequenced for a study of shared clonotypes between healthy human individuals (TCRdb year 2020). For the wider study: The cohort comprised two women and a few men aged 18 to 49 years. For each donor, three plates each were used for CD4 naive and CD4 memory, two plates were used for CD8 naive, and one plate was used for CD8 memory. Blood TCR repertoires of a handful of healthy adults were deeply sequenced to estimate repertoire size and the extent of clonotype sharing between individuals. To increase sequencing depth and limit assay-specific biases, TCR repertoire library preparation and sequencing were carried out by different laboratories using diverse techniques. Per donor, leukapheresis produced somewhere between about 0.94 and 9.5 billion PBMCs.

Comments on this clone: The antigen it recognizes is unknown. No base quality values were provided; no much bigger clone lies one nucleotide off.

Using the deep immunoSEQ assay, multiplex PCR amplified TCR CDR3 regions from genomic DNA. Extracted genomic DNA from each cell subset was spread evenly across all wells of several immunoSEQ 96-well plates, with each plate serving as a replicate. Each replicate PCR for sorted subsets received around 200 ng genomic DNA, equal to about 30,000 T cell genomes. Purified libraries were measured with a Qubit 3.0 fluorometer, size-checked on a Bioanalyzer 2100, and measured again with the KAPA Library Quantification kit. A separate single-read 150-cycle Illumina NextSeq 550 flow cell was used to sequence each immunoSEQ 96-well plate. Regarding the original processing steps: Because the immunoSEQ output included only junctional sequences and no quality scores, the filtering could not be the same as the filtering used for full-length reads. To assign V/J genes and CDR3, sequences were annotated against IMGT germline references using PyIR, a Python wrapper for IgBLAST v1.9. Reads were removed for weak V/J assignments (E-value above 1e-6), missing CDR3, stop codons, out-of-frame junctions, or ambiguous translated residues. V3J clonotypes were defined as sequences sharing an identical inferred V gene, J gene, and CDR3 amino acid sequence. Percentage overlap between repertoires was calculated by dividing the number of shared unique clonotypes by the size of the smaller repertoire. Repertoire richness was assessed with RTK rarefaction, the Chao1 estimator, and Recon v2.1 estimates of unobserved clonotypes. For all TCRbeta clonotypes obtained by the gDNA method from a handful of donors, generation probabilities were computed with OLGA. In its TCRdb copy, this immuneACCESS table keeps in-frame sequences only and misses some clones. Where compared with another copy, unresolved V genes explain less than half of these, and the others have no known cause. That table gives V, J and clone size, and the DNA gave D and trimming. For this sample the table gives some 1.5 million clones, of which roughly 98% were detected only once. The ten largest clones add up to approximately 0.44% of the sample.

The research as a whole found: Compared with non-shared clonotypes, clonotypes shared by all four sorted-subset donors had higher generation probabilities. Across a handful of donors, roughly 5.1% of naive CD4, more than 3% of naive CD8, 2.3% of memory CD4, and approximately 0.4% of memory CD8 clonotypes were shared. Incomplete sequencing was indicated by rarefaction of sorted-subset datasets, despite the large sequencing depth. Larger estimated clonotype richness was generally found for naive subsets than for memory subsets. Pairwise subsampling led to the expectation that sequencing depth would affect the degree of clonotype sharing among donors. Sampling was limited to blood, and TCR repertoires in tissue likely differ from TCR repertoires in blood. The genetic and exposure-history diversity represented was limited by the small number of donors.

CDR3 length: 15 amino acids, cysteine to phenylalanine. The sequence is cut down to CDR3 DNA, 45 bases in frame from base 1. CDR1 and CDR2 are read off the germline V gene as SGHRS and YFSETQ. Ends trimmed: V by 4 bases, J by 7 bases; bases unmatched to a gene: 10. Healthy HIV-negative adults with no recently reported acute infections or vaccinations were included as donors. Only Caucasian adults living in Nashville, Tennessee, USA were represented among the donors. CD4+ T cells were enriched through magnetic negative selection, after which naive cells were positively selected on CD45RA and the remaining negative fraction served as the memory subset. Blood was collected by leukapheresis, and PBMCs were isolated by Ficoll-Histopaque density gradient centrifugation and then cryopreserved in liquid nitrogen vapor phase. Purity and quantity of every magnetically sorted T cell population were checked by analytical flow cytometry. Each sorted fraction had its genomic DNA isolated and then quantified by UV absorbance on a Nanodrop 2000c.

The rearranged chain carries TRBV5-1 and TRBJ2-1, and TRBD2 matches 8 of the central bases. The sequence derives from a man under 40 in good health. Specimen: naive CD4+ T cells sorted from blood. Sample cell subset or site, as interpreted from the label and publication: CD45RA+ positively selected. The DNA reads as follows: TGCGCCAGCAGCAAAACCGGGACTAGAGGAAATGAGCAGTTCTTC. This is translated as CASSKTGTRGNEQFF.